This T cell receptor beta chain comes out of a study of sequential checkpoint blockade in melanoma. Study-level information: First-line arms were nivolumab then ipilimumab, or the reverse, randomized 1:1. After both sequences, patients received maintenance nivolumab.

The germline V and J ends were trimmed by 4 bases and 3 bases, with 6 bases remaining between them. In germline, CDR1 is LNHNV, CDR2 YYDKDF (reference sequence). This CDR3 spans 12 amino acids. Clones were sequenced by immunoSEQ multiplex PCR, and TCRdb holds only the in-frame ones, with some missing. Of 13,000 to 15,000 clones listed, roughly 50% are singletons. Treatment specified: randomized to nivolumab then ipilimumab (arm A) or the reverse (arm B). No patient had prior DNA-damaging chemotherapy. Live CD3+CD8+ CD19− CD56− cells were sorted from PBMCs. The chain carries TRBV15 and TRBJ2-5; D is unclear. This material consisted of CD8+ T cells sorted from blood (inferred from file names), taken from a patient given nivolumab and ipilimumab in sequence. This clonotype was obtained from a human donor with melanoma. Here the CDR3 reads CATSTHEETQYF. The CDR3 coding sequence is TGTGCCACCAGCACACACGAAGAGACCCAGTACTTC.